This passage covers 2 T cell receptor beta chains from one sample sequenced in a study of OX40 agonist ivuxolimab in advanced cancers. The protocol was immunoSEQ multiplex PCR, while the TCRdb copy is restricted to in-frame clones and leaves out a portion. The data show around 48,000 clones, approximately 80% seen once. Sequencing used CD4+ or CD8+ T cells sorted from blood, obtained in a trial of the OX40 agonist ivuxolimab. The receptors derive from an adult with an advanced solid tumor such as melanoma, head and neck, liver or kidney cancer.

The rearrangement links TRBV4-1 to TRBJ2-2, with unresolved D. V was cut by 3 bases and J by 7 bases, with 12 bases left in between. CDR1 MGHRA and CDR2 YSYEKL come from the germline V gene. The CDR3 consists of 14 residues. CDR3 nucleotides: TGCGCCAGCAGCCAGATCTTAAGGAGCGGGGAGCTGTTTTTT. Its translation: CASSQILRSGELFF.

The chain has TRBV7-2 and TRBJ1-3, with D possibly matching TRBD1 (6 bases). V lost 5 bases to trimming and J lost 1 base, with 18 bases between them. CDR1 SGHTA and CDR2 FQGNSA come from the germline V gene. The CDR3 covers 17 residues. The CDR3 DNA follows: TGTGCCAGCAGCCTGGGGGGGCAGGCTTTTTCTGGAAACACCATATATTTT. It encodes CASSLGGQAFSGNTIYF.